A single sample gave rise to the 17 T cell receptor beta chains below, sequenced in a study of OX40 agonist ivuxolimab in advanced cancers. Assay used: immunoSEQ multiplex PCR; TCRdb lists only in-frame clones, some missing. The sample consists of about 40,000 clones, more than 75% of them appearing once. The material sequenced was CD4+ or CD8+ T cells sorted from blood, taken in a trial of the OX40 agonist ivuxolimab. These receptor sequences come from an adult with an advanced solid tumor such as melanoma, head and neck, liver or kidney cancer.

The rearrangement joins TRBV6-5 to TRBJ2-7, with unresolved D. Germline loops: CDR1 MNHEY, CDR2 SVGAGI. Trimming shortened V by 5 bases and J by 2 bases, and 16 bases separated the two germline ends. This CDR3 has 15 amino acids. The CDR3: CASSMVKGSPYEQYF. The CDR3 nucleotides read TGTGCCAGCAGTATGGTCAAGGGTTCCCCCTACGAGCAGTACTTC.

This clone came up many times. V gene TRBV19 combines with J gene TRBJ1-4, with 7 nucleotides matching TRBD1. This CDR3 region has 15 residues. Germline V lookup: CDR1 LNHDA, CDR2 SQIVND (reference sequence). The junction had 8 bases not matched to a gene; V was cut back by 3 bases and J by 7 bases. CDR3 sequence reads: CASSIRGDRVEKLFF. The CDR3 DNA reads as TGTGCCAGTAGTATTAGGGGAGACAGGGTTGAAAAACTGTTTTTT.

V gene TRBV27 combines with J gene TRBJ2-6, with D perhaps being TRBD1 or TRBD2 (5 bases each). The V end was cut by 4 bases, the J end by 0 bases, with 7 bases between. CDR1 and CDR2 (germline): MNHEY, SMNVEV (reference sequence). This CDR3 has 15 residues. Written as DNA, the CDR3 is TGTGCCAGCAGTTGGGGGTACTCTGGGGCCAACGTCCTGACTTTC. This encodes CASSWGYSGANVLTF.

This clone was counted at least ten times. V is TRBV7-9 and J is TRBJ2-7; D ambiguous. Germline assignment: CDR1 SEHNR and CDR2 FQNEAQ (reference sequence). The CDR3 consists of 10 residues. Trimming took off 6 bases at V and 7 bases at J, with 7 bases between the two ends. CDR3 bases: TGTGCCAGCAGTCCGAGAGAGCAGTACTTC. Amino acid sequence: CASSPREQYF. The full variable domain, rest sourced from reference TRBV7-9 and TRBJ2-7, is DTGVSQNPRHKITKRGQNVTFRCDPISEHNRLYWYRQTLGQGPEFLTYFQNEAQLEKSRLLSDRFSAERPKGSFSTLEIQRTEQGDSAMYLCASSPREQYFGPGTRLTVT.

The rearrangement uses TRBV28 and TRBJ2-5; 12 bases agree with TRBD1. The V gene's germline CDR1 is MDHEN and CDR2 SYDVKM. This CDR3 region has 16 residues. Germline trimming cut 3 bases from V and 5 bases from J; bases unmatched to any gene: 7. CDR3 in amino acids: CASSFPGQGAWETQYF. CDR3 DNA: TGTGCCAGCAGTTTCCCGGGACAGGGGGCATGGGAGACCCAGTACTTC.

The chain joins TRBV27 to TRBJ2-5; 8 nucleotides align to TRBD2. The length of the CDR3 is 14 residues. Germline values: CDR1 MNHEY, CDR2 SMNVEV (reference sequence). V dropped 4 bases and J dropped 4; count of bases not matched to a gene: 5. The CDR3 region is CASSSSGLGETQYF. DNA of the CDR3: TGTGCCAGCAGTTCTAGCGGGTTGGGAGAGACCCAGTACTTC.

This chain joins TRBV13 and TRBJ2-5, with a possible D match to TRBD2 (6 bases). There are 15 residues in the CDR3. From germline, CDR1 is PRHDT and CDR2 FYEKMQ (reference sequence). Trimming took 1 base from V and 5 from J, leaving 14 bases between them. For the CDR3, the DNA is TGTGCCAGCAGCTTAGTCCAGGGAGGTCGGGAGACCCAGTACTTC. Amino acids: CASSLVQGGRETQYF.

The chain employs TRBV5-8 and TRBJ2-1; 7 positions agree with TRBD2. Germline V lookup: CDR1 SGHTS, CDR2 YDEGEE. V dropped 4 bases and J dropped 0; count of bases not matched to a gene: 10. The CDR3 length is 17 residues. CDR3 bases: TGTGCCAGCAGCCCCAGACTAGCCTCAAGCTCCTACAATGAGCAGTTCTTC. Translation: CASSPRLASSSYNEQFF.

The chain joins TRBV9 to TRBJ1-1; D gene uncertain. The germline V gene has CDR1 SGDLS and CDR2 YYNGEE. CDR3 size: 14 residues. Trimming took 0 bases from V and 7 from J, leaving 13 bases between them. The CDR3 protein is CASSVAGPASEAFF. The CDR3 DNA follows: TGTGCCAGCAGCGTAGCAGGACCTGCGAGTGAAGCTTTCTTT.

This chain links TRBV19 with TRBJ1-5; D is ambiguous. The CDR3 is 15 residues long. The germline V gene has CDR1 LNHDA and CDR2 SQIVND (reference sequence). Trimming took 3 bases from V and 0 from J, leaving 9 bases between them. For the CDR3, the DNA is TGTGCCAGTAGTATTTCTCACAGTAGCAATCAGCCCCAGCATTTT. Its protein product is CASSISHSSNQPQHF. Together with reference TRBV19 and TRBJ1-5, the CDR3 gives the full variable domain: DGGITQSPKYLFRKEGQNVTLSCEQNLNHDAMYWYRQDPGQGLRLIYYSQIVNDFQKGDIAEGYSVSREKKESFPLTVTSAQKNPTAFYLCASSISHSSNQPQHFGDGTRLSIL.

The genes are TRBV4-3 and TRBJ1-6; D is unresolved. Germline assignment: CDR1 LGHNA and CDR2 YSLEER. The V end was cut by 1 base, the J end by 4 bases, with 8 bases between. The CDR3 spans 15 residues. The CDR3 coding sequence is TGCGCCAGCAGCCAAGGAACAGATTATAATTCACCCCTCCACTTT. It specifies CASSQGTDYNSPLHF.

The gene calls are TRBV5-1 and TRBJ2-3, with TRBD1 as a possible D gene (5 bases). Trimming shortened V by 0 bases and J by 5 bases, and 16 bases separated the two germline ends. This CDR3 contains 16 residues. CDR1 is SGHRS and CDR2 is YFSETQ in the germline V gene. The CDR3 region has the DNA TGCGCCAGCAGCTTGGGGTCTTGGACAACCGAAGATACGCAGTATTTT. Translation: CASSLGSWTTEDTQYF.

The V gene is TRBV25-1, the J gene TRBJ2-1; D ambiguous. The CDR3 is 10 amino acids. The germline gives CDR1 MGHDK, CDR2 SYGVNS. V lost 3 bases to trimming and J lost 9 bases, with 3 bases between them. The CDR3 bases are TGTGCCAGCAGTGATCGTGAGCAGTTCTTC. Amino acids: CASSDREQFF.

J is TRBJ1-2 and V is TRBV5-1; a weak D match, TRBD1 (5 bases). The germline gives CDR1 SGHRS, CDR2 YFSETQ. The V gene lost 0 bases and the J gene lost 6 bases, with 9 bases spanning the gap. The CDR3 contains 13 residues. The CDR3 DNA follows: TGCGCCAGCAGCTTGGGGGGACCTAATGGCTACACCTTC. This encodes CASSLGGPNGYTF.

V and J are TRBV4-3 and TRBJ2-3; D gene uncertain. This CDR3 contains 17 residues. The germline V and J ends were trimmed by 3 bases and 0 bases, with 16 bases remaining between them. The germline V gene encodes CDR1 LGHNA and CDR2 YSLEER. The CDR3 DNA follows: TGCGCCAGCAGCCACGATACGCCCGGGTTTAGCACAGATACGCAGTATTTT. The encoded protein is CASSHDTPGFSTDTQYF.

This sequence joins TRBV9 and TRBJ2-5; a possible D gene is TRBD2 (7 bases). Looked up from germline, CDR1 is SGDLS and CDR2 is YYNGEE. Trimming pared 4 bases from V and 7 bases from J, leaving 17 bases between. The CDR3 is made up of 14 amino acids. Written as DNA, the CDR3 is TGTGCCAGCAGCCCGGCCGGGGGGCTGGGGACCCAGTACTTC. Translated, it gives CASSPAGGLGTQYF.

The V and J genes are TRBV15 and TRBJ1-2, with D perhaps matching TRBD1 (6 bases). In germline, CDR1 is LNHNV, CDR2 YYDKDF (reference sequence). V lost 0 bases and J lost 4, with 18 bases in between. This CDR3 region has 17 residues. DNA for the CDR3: TGTGCCACCAGCAGAGAGGCCCTAAGGGACACCGCCTATGGCTACACCTTC. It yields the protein CATSREALRDTAYGYTF.